The sequence of this T cell receptor (beta chain) was determined in a study of brain T cells in children with intractable seizures. General study results and limits: Only CDR3 sequence similarity suggested viral specificity, without known HCMV serostatus. Absence of clones before surgery may stem from lower sequencing depth.

Trimming removed 5 bases from V and 4 bases from J, with 11 bases in between. The CDR3 extends over 14 amino acids. Looked up from germline, CDR1 is PRHDT and CDR2 is FYEKMQ (reference sequence). The assay was immunoSEQ multiplex PCR, and TCRdb's table has in-frame clones only and misses some. The sample lists 340,000 or so clones, about 93% occurring once. The time point was: blood from clinic visit 5 months post-surgery; TSC patient then seizure free. Sequencing was limited to surgery cases with top T cell transcript signatures in brain tissue. Before surgery, patients took at least one anti-epileptic drug. About this clone itself: Its antigen remains unknown.

Specimen: peripheral blood, collected around 5 months after surgery. The receptor comes from a boy younger than two with tuberous sclerosis and intractable seizures. This chain uses TRBV13 with TRBJ2-2, with D possibly TRBD2 on 5 matching bases. The CDR3 sequence is CASSADYLTGELFF. DNA of the CDR3: TGTGCCAGCAGCGCCGACTATCTCACCGGGGAGCTGTTTTTT.